The clone carrying this TCR beta chain was picked up many times. The antigen is unknown. The sample originates from a study of shared clonotypes between healthy human individuals. The study drew its donors from healthy HIV-negative adults without recent acute infections or vaccinations. Study results and caveats: Generation probabilities were higher for clonotypes shared across all four sorted-subset donors than for unshared ones. Owing to a small donor count, the genetic and exposure-history diversity represented was limited. Naive CD4 clonotype sharing across several donors was about 5.3%.

The method was immunoSEQ multiplex PCR; TCRdb's version includes in-frame clones alone and lacks a portion of them. The profile shows fewer than 150,000 clones, around 71% of them singletons. CDR3 length: 15 amino acids. From germline, CDR1 is LGHNA and CDR2 YNFKEQ. J lost 1 base, V lost 1 base, and 1 base had no gene match. The sequencing sample was made of memory CD8+ T cells sorted from blood. Subset in this sample: CD45RO+ cells pooled with CCR7-negative TemRA cells. The chain carries TRBV4-2 and TRBJ2-7; 10 bases align to TRBD1. The receptor was isolated from a woman in her twenties or thirties in good health. CDR3 sequence: CASSQGTGGSYEQYF. The DNA for the CDR3 is TGTGCCAGCAGCCAAGGGACAGGGGGGTCCTACGAGCAGTACTTC.